This entry is about one TCR beta chain. The germline V gene has CDR1 SGHTA and CDR2 FQGTGA. Trimming cost V 4 bases and J 10 bases; bases outside gene matches: 5. This CDR3 contains 12 residues. The data derive from a study of blood T cell repertoires in COVID-19. Study as a whole: Some COVID-19 samples were acute and others convalescent; all came from the United States, Italy and Spain. The analysed material was cDNA or gDNA that came from T cells, B-cell-depleted T cells, or PBMCs.

Per the authors' pipeline: Amplification of reference gene primers provided the estimated nucleated cell counts. The method was immunoSEQ multiplex PCR; TCRdb's version includes in-frame clones alone and lacks a portion of them. V, J and clone size are those of that table, while D and trimming were read from the DNA. Here the sample spans approximately 210,000 clones, less than 90% being singletons. This sequence joins TRBV7-3 and TRBJ1-1, with TRBD1 identical over 8 bases. The sequenced material came from peripheral blood. The receptor was derived from a young man with active or convalescent COVID-19. CDR3 bases: TGTGCCAGCAGCTCCGGACAGGGTCGAGCTTTCTTT. Translated, it gives CASSSGQGRAFF.